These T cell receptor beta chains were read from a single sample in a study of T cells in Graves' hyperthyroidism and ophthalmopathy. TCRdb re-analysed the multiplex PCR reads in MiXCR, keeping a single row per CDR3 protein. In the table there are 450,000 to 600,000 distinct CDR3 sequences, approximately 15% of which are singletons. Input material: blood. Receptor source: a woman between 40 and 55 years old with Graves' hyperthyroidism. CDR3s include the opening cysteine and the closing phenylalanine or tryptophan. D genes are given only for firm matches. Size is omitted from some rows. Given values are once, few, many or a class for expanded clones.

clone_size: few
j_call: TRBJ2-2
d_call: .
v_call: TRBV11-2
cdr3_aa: CASSLDPTPWRTGELFF
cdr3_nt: TGTGCCAGCAGCTTAGACCCCACGCCGTGGCGGACCGGGGAGCTGTTTTTT

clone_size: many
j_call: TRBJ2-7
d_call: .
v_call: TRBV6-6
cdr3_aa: CASSYSGTDYEQYF
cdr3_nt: TGTGCCAGCAGTTACTCTGGTACAGACTACGAGCAGTACTTC

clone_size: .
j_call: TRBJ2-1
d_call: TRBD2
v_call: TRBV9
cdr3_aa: CASSVALADNEQFF
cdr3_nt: TGTGCCAGCAGCGTAGCCCTAGCGGACAATGAGCAGTTCTTC

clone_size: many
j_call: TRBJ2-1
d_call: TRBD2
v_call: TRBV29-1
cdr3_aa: CSVGTSGRHNEQFF
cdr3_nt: TGCAGCGTGGGGACTAGCGGGCGTCACAATGAGCAGTTCTTC

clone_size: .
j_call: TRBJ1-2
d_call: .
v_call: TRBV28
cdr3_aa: CASMAPREGYGYTF
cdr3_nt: TGTGCCAGCATGGCCCCGCGGGAGGGCTATGGCTACACCTTC

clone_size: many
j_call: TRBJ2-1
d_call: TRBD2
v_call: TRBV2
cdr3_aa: CASSESIAGGEQFF
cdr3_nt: TGTGCCAGCAGTGAATCGATAGCGGGGGGTGAGCAGTTCTTC

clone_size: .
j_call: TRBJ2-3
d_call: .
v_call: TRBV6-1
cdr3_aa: CASSEYQGEETDTQYF
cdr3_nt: TGTGCCAGCAGTGAATATCAGGGTGAAGAGACAGATACGCAGTATTTT

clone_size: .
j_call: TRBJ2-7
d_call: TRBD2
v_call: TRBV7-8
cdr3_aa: CASSLLQGGPSYEQYF
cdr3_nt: TGTGCCAGCAGCTTGTTGCAGGGAGGGCCTTCCTACGAGCAGTACTTC

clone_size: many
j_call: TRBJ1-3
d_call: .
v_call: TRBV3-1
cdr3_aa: CASSYYRPSSGNTIYF
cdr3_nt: TGTGCCAGCAGCTACTACCGACCCAGCTCTGGAAACACCATATATTTT

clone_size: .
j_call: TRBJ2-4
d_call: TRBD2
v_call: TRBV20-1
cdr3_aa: CSAYTGRRNIQYF
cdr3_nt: TGCAGTGCCTATACCGGGAGGCGAAACATTCAGTACTTC

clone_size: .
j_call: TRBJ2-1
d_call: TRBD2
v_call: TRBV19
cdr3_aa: CASRASGRTAEQFF
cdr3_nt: TGTGCCAGTAGGGCTAGCGGGAGAACGGCTGAGCAGTTCTTC

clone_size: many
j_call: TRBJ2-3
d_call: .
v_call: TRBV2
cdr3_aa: CASAPSPDTQYF
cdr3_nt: TGTGCCAGCGCTCCCTCCCCAGATACGCAGTATTTT

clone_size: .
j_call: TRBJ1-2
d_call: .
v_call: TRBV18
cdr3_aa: CASSRSRNSNGYTF
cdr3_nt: TGTGCCAGCTCACGCTCTCGTAACTCGAATGGCTACACCTTC

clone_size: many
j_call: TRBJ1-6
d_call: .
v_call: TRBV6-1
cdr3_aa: CASSETPKDSPLHF
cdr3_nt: TGTGCCAGCAGTGAAACCCCAAAGGATTCACCCCTCCACTTT

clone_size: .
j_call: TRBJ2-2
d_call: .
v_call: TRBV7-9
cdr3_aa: CASQIEMNTGELFF
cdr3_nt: TGTGCCAGCCAAATAGAAATGAACACCGGGGAGCTGTTTTTT

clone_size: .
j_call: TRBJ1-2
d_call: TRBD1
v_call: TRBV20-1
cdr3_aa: CSARDITGVNYGYTF
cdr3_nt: TGCAGTGCTAGAGATATAACAGGGGTTAACTATGGCTACACCTTC

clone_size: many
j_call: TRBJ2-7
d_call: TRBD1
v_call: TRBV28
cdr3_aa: CASSQRTGGAEEQYF
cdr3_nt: TGTGCCAGCAGTCAGCGGACAGGGGGCGCAGAAGAGCAGTACTTC

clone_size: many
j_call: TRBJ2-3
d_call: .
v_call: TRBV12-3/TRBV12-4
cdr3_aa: CASRRSDGNTQYF
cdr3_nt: TGTGCCAGCAGGAGATCCGACGGGAATACGCAGTATTTT

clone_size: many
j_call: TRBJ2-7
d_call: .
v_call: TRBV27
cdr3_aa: CASSSIRDSTTYEQYF
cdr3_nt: TGTGCCAGCAGTTCTATCCGGGACTCAACTACCTACGAGCAGTACTTC

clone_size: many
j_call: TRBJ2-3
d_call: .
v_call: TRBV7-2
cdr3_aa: CASSLADSLRDTQYF
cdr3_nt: TGTGCCAGCAGCTTAGCGGACAGCCTGAGAGATACGCAGTATTTT

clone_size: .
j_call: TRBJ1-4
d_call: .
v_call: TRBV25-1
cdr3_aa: CASSETARDEKLFF
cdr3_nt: TGTGCCAGCAGTGAGACAGCAAGGGATGAAAAACTGTTTTTT

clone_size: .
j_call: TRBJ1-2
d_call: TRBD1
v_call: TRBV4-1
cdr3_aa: CASSHPGGNGYTF
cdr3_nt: TGCGCCAGCAGCCACCCAGGGGGAAATGGCTACACCTTC

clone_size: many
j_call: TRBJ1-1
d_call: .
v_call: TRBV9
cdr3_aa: CASSVGGPNTEAFF
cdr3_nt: TGTGCCAGCAGCGTAGGGGGGCCTAACACTGAAGCTTTCTTT

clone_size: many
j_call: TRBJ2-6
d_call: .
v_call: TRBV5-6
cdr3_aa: CASSLSGVTGANVLTF
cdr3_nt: TGTGCCAGCAGCTTATCAGGGGTAACCGGGGCCAACGTCCTGACTTTC

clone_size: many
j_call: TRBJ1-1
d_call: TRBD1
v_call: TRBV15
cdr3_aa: CATSRGDSNTEAFF
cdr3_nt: TGTGCCACCAGCAGAGGGGACAGCAACACTGAAGCTTTCTTT